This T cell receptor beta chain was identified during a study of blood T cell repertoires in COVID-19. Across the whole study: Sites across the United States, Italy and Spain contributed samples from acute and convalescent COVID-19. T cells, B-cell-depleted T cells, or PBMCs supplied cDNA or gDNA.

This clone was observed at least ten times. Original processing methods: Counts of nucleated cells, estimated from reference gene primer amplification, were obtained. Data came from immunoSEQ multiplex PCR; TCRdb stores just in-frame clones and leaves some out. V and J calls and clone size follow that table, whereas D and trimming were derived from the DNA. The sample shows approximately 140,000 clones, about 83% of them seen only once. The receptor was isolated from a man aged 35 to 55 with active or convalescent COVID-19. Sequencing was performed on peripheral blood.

The CDR3 bases are TGTGCCACCCAACGGGGGTTCACCGGGGAGCTGTTTTTT. Translated: CATQRGFTGELFF. The chain carries TRBV6-5 and TRBJ2-2; TRBD2 is a possible D gene (6 bases). Trimming stripped 10 bases from V and 4 bases from J, with 13 bases between. The germline V gene encodes CDR1 MNHEY and CDR2 SVGAGI. CDR3 length equals 13 residues.